Below are 2 T cell receptor beta chains sequenced from a single sample in a study of T cells in narcolepsy. Sequencing was performed with immunoSEQ multiplex PCR; in TCRdb, only in-frame clones are kept and a portion is missing. The table has tens of thousands of clones, 78% seen once; the top ten hold 1.2%. The sequenced material came from CD45RA- memory CD4+ T cells from PBMCs. Source of these receptors: a human donor with narcolepsy.

This clone was counted a few times. This sample includes further DNA sequences coding for the same CDR3. The V call is TRBV5-1, the J call TRBJ2-3, with a weak D call TRBD1 (6 bases). Trimming took off 0 bases at V and 0 bases at J, with 8 bases between the two ends. This CDR3 region has 15 residues. Germline V lookup: CDR1 SGHRS, CDR2 YFSETQ. CDR3: CASSLAGTSTDTQYF. DNA for the CDR3: TGCGCCAGCAGCTTGGCCGGGACAAGCACAGATACGCAGTATTTT.

The genes are TRBV2 and TRBJ1-1, with 9 bases lining up with TRBD1. The CDR3 sequence is 17 residues long. V shed 3 bases, J shed 8 bases, and the junction held 16 bases outside the gene matches. The germline V gene encodes CDR1 SNHLY and CDR2 FYNNEI. The CDR3 protein is CASSDPGGTGFWGEAFF. The CDR3 region has the DNA TGTGCCAGCAGTGATCCCGGAGGGACAGGGTTCTGGGGAGAAGCTTTCTTT.